This TCR beta chain emerged from a study of neurological immune-mediated disorders. 5'RACE with 10-nucleotide random UMIs generated the cDNA. Every sequencing run produced over 180 million TCR-beta sequences that came from 15-18 subjects. One entry per CDR3 protein results from TCRdb running MiXCR on the 5' RACE reads. This sample has about 60,000 distinct CDR3 sequences, with roughly 10% found just once. Study results and caveats: Multiple sclerosis patients had less TCR clonal expansion than even healthy controls, unlike HTLV-1-associated myelopathy.

This sample's time point: longitudinal time-point 2. The study drew its healthy controls from blood bank volunteers in Maryland, USA. As concerns this clonotype: Its antigen remains unidentified. One base away lies a much larger clone, so this may be a sequencing read error.

The sample was PBMCs. The sequence was obtained from a man under 40 in good health.

In DNA form, the CDR3 reads TGTGCCATCAGTGACAGTACGGACAATGAGCAGTTCTTC. Its translation is CAISDSTDNEQFF. The rearrangement uses TRBV10-3 and TRBJ2-1; D is undetermined. V lost 3 bases and J 5 bases, leaving 8 bases between the germline ends. Germline CDR1 and CDR2: ENHRY and SYGVKD. The CDR3 length is 13 residues.